A selection of T cell receptor beta chains follows, all from one sample in a study of a mutant IDH1 vaccine in newly diagnosed glioma. Antigens for these TCRs are unknown. Libraries were prepared by immunoSEQ multiplex PCR; TCRdb keeps only in-frame clonotypes and omits some of them. Of fewer than 70,000 clones listed, around 87% are singletons. The material was PBMCs, obtained from a glioma patient whose treatment included an IDH1 peptide vaccine. The receptors come from a man aged 30 to 39 with glioma. The CDR3 runs from the conserved cysteine through the conserved F or W. The D gene is left open where the match is weak. Some rows have no size entry. The others give once, few or many, or a class for an expanded clone.

clone_size d_call j_call v_call cdr3_nt cdr3_aa
. . TRBJ2-3 TRBV2 TGTGCCACTCGTCGCTCTACGCAGTATTTT CATRRSTQYF
. . TRBJ1-1 TRBV13 TGTGCCAGCAGCTTTAGAAACACTGAAGCTTTCTTT CASSFRNTEAFF
. . TRBJ1-2 TRBV7-8 TGTGCCAGCAGCTTATCCGGGAGTAGGGACTATGGCTACACCTTC CASSLSGSRDYGYTF
. . TRBJ2-3 TRBV6-6 TGTGCCAGCACCAACAGCGAACAGCAGTATTTT CASTNSEQQYF
. TRBD2 TRBJ2-1 TRBV19 TGTGCCAGTAGCAAAGCGGGGGACAATGAGCAGTTCTTC CASSKAGDNEQFF
once . TRBJ2-1 TRBV10-3 TGTGCCATCAGCCACACAATAGGGGGAACTCCTAGCTCCTACAATGAGCAGTTCTTC CAISHTIGGTPSSYNEQFF
. . TRBJ1-2 TRBV6-5 TGTGCCAGCAGTTACTCACGACTCAGCTATGGCTACACCTTC CASSYSRLSYGYTF
. . TRBJ1-4 TRBV6-1 TGTGCCAGCAGTGAACGGGACCGCGGGAGAGAAAAACTGTTTTTT CASSERDRGREKLFF
. TRBD1 TRBJ1-2 TRBV19 TGTGCCAGTAGTACGAACAGGGGAGGTGGCTATGGCTACACCTTC CASSTNRGGGYGYTF
. TRBD2 TRBJ2-3 TRBV4-2 TGTGCCAGCAGTCCAACGACTAGCGGGAGGACAGATACGCAGTATTTT CASSPTTSGRTDTQYF
. TRBD1 TRBJ2-3 TRBV5-4 TGTGCCAGCAGCCCTGGGACAGGGAAAGGTGGGGCAGATACGCAGTATTTT CASSPGTGKGGADTQYF
. . TRBJ2-1 TRBV7-8 TGTGCCAGCAGCGTCGTAGGGGGGTCCTACAATGAGCAGTTCTTC CASSVVGGSYNEQFF
. . TRBJ2-1 TRBV2 TGTGCCAGCATCGGGTCGGACACATACAATGAGCAGTTCTTC CASIGSDTYNEQFF
. . TRBJ2-5 TRBV27 TGTGCCAGCCCAGCCAGACATCGCCAAGAGACCCAGTACTTC CASPARHRQETQYF
. TRBD2 TRBJ2-2 TRBV9 TGTGCCAGCAGCACCCGGGGGGTTAACACCGGGGAGCTGTTTTTT CASSTRGVNTGELFF
. . TRBJ2-1 TRBV10-1 TGCGCCAGCAGTGTGGGACCTTACAATGAGCAGTTCTTC CASSVGPYNEQFF
. TRBD2 TRBJ2-7 TRBV27 TGTGCCAGCAGTTCTTTGGCGGGGGGACCCTACGAGCAGTACTTC CASSSLAGGPYEQYF
. TRBD2 TRBJ2-5 TRBV9 TGTGCCAGCAGCGTAGTCCCCGGGGGGTTTGAGACCCAGTACTTC CASSVVPGGFETQYF
few . TRBJ2-7 TRBV27 TGTGCCAGCAGTCCTACACCCGGGGTACGGTCCTACGAGCAGTACTTC CASSPTPGVRSYEQYF
. TRBD2 TRBJ2-1 TRBV5-6 TGTGCCAGCAGCCCTCCGGGACTAGCGGGTCTAAATGAGCAGTTCTTC CASSPPGLAGLNEQFF
. . TRBJ2-6 TRBV18 TGTGCCAGCTCACCACCTAAATCCGGCTCAGGGGCCAACGTCCTGACTTTC CASSPPKSGSGANVLTF
. TRBD1 TRBJ1-1 TRBV28 TGTGCCAGCAACCCGGCAGGGGGCGTTAGCACTGAAGCTTTCTTT CASNPAGGVSTEAFF
. TRBD1 TRBJ1-1 TRBV5-1 TGCGCCAGCAGTTATCGGGGGACAGGGAGGATCGCTGAAGCTTTCTTT CASSYRGTGRIAEAFF
. TRBD1 TRBJ2-1 TRBV19 TGTGCCAGTACAGGAGGGCAGGGGGCGTATGAGCAGTTCTTC CASTGGQGAYEQFF
. . TRBJ2-6 TRBV19 TGTGCCAGTAGTATAGTAGAAACATCTGGGGCCAACGTCCTGACTTTC CASSIVETSGANVLTF
. TRBD2 TRBJ2-5 TRBV28 TGTGCCAGCAGTTTCTACCCCCCGGGAGGAGCAGAGACCCAGTACTTC CASSFYPPGGAETQYF
. TRBD1 TRBJ1-2 TRBV7-2 TGTGCCAGCAGCTTAGACAGGGGCAATGGCTACACCTTC CASSLDRGNGYTF
. . TRBJ2-7 TRBV30 TGTGCCTGGAGTGTAATCGGACCAGATTCATACGAGCAGTACTTC CAWSVIGPDSYEQYF
few TRBD1 TRBJ1-6 TRBV4-3 TGCGCCAGCAGCCTAGGGGGACAGGCGGATTCACCCCTCCACTTT CASSLGGQADSPLHF
. TRBD1 TRBJ2-1 TRBV11-1 TGTGCCAGCAGCTTGGGACAGGGGAACGATGAGCAGTTCTTC CASSLGQGNDEQFF
. TRBD2 TRBJ2-3 TRBV6-4 TGTGCCAGCAGTGAAACAGCGGGGGGGCTCGGAGATACGCAGTATTTT CASSETAGGLGDTQYF
. . TRBJ1-3 TRBV21-1 TGTGCCAGCAGCAGCAAGGGGGCTGGAAACACCATATATTTT CASSSKGAGNTIYF
. TRBD1 TRBJ1-3 TRBV19 TGTGCCAGTAGTAGGGACAGCCCTAACTCTGGAAACACCATATATTTT CASSRDSPNSGNTIYF
once . TRBJ1-1 TRBV27 TGTGCCAGCAGTTACCGAATGCTATACACTGAAGCTTTCTTT CASSYRMLYTEAFF
. TRBD2 TRBJ2-5 TRBV7-9 TGTGCCAGCAGCCCGGGGGGGGGCCAAGAGACCCAGTACTTC CASSPGGGQETQYF
. . TRBJ2-1 TRBV4-3 TGCGCCAGCAGCCAAGAATTCAACGGGTGGGATGAGCAGTTCTTC CASSQEFNGWDEQFF
few . TRBJ1-5 TRBV7-8 TGTGCCAGCAGCCACCTTGGGGATCAGCCCCAGCATTTT CASSHLGDQPQHF
. . TRBJ1-5 TRBV11-2 TGTGCCAGCAGTTCCCTTGGGGCGAATCAGCCCCAGCATTTT CASSSLGANQPQHF
. TRBD1 TRBJ2-4 TRBV27 TGTGCCAGCAGCCACGGGACAGGGCCACCCAAAAACATTCAGTACTTC CASSHGTGPPKNIQYF
. TRBD1 TRBJ1-1 TRBV29-1 TGCAGCGTTGCCCGGACAGGGGCCGTCACTGAAGCTTTCTTT CSVARTGAVTEAFF
. . TRBJ2-2 TRBV6-6 TGTGCCGTCGGGGTTTACACCGGGGAGCTGTTTTTT CAVGVYTGELFF
. . TRBJ1-1 TRBV6-5 TGTGCCAGCAGTTACTCTTGGGTCGCTGAAGCTTTCTTT CASSYSWVAEAFF
. TRBD2 TRBJ2-3 TRBV7-2 TGTGCCAGCAGCTTTACTAGCGGGGGTGTCACAGATACGCAGTATTTT CASSFTSGGVTDTQYF
. . TRBJ1-2 TRBV19 TGTGCCAGCACACTCTCCAGGGGAAACTATGGCTACACCTTC CASTLSRGNYGYTF
. . TRBJ2-3 TRBV19 TGTGCCAGTGGAAGAGATACGCAGTATTTT CASGRDTQYF
. TRBD2 TRBJ2-7 TRBV4-1 TGCGCCAGCAGCTACGCAGCGGGAGGGAGCTCCTACGAGCAGTACTTC CASSYAAGGSSYEQYF
. . TRBJ2-1 TRBV14 TGTGCCAGCAGCCAAGGAAGGTGGGCGGAGCGCTCCTACAATGAGCAGTTCTTC CASSQGRWAERSYNEQFF
. . TRBJ2-5 TRBV9 TGTGCCAGCAGCGTAGACAGCGGTATCTCGGAGACCCAGTACTTC CASSVDSGISETQYF
. TRBD2 TRBJ2-3 TRBV11-2 TGTGCCAGCAGCTTAGGTCTAGCGGCGGATACGCAGTATTTT CASSLGLAADTQYF
. . TRBJ1-3 TRBV15 TGTGCCACCAGCAGGGGCCAAATCTCTGGAAACACCATATATTTT CATSRGQISGNTIYF
. . TRBJ2-7 TRBV4-1 TGCGCCAGCAGCCAATCGGTGTACGAGCAGTACTTC CASSQSVYEQYF
. TRBD1 TRBJ1-3 TRBV7-3 TGTGCCAGCAGCCCACAGGGGTATCCTGGAAACACCATATATTTT CASSPQGYPGNTIYF
. . TRBJ2-2 TRBV7-9 TGTGCCAGCAGCACGTCCAAGTCTCTTGAGGGGCGCGGCGGGGAGCTGTTTTTT CASSTSKSLEGRGGELFF
. . TRBJ2-5 TRBV30 TGTGCCTGGAGTCGTGGGCGGGGACAAGAGACCCAGTACTTC CAWSRGRGQETQYF
. . TRBJ2-7 TRBV7-2 TGTGCCAGCAGCAGGGGGATATACGAGCAGTACTTC CASSRGIYEQYF